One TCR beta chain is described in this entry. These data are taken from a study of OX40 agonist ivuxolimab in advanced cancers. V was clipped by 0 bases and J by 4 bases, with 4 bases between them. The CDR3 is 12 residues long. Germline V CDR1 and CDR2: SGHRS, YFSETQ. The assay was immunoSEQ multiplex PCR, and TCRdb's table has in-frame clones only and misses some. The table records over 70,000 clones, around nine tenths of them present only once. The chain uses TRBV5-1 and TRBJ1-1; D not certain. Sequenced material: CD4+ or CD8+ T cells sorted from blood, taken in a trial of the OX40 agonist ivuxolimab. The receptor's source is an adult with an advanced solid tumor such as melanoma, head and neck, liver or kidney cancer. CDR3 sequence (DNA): TGCGCCAGCAGCTTGGTTGGCACTGAAGCTTTCTTT. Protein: CASSLVGTEAFF.